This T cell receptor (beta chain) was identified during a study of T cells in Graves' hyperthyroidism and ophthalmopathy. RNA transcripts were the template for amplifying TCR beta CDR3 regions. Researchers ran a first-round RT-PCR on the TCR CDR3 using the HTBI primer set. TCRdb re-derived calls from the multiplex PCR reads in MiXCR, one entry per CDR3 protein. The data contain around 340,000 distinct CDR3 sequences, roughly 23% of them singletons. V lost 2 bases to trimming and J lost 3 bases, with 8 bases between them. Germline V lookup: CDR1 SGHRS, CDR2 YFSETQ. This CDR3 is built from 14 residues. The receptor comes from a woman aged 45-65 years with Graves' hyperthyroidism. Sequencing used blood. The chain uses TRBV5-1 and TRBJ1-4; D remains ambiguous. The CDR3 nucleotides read TGCGCCAGCAGCTTTGGAGGACCTAATGAAAAACTGTTTTTT. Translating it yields CASSFGGPNEKLFF. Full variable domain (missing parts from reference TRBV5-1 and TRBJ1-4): KAGVTQTPRYLIKTRGQQVTLSCSPISGHRSVSWYQQTPGQGLQFLFEYFSETQRNKGNFPGRFSGRQFSNSRSEMNVSTLELGDSALYLCASSFGGPNEKLFFGSGTQLSVL.